Listed below are T cell receptor beta chains from one sample, sequenced in a study of CD8 T cells in Susac syndrome. TCRdb re-derived calls from the immunoSEQ multiplex PCR reads in MiXCR, one entry per CDR3 protein. The table has around 230,000 distinct CDR3 sequences, 96% seen once. The sequenced sample was CD4+ T cells from PBMCs. All receptors come from a human donor with Susac syndrome. CDR3s include the opening cysteine and the closing phenylalanine or tryptophan. The order of the fields is D gene, V gene, J gene, clone size, CDR3 DNA, CDR3 protein. A D gene is named only where the DNA matches it firmly. Size is stated for part of the rows, as once, few or many counts, or as a class when the clone is expanded.

>NA|TRBV3-1|TRBJ2-1|NA
TGTGCCAGCAGCCAAGATCCCCTATCGATCAATGAGCAGTTCTTC
CASSQDPLSINEQFF
>NA|TRBV30|TRBJ2-7|few
TGTGCCTGGATGGGGGCCTACGAGCAGTACTTC
CAWMGAYEQYF
>NA|TRBV29-1|TRBJ2-5|NA
TGCAGCCCCCGTATAAGAGGTTCGGGGGAGACCCAGTACTTC
CSPRIRGSGETQYF
>NA|TRBV12-3/TRBV12-4|TRBJ1-2|NA
TGTGCCAGCATCCCCCGAGCCAGGACACTCGGCTACACCTTC
CASIPRARTLGYTF
>TRBD2|TRBV29-1|TRBJ2-7|NA
TGCAGCGCCGAGAGACTAGCGGGGGGACTTGAGCAGTACTTC
CSAERLAGGLEQYF
>TRBD2|TRBV15|TRBJ2-5|NA
TGTGCCACCCGATCCGGGGCCGAGCGGGGAGAGACCCAGTACTTC
CATRSGAERGETQYF
>TRBD2|TRBV10-3|TRBJ2-1|NA
TGTGTCGTAGAGCGGGAGAATCACAATGAGCAGTTCTTC
CVVERENHNEQFF
>NA|TRBV20-1|TRBJ2-3|NA
TGCAGTGCTACCCGCATAGCGGACGCCAGCACAGATACGCAGTATTTT
CSATRIADASTDTQYF
>NA|TRBV29-1|TRBJ2-1|NA
TGCAGCGTTAGCGGTGAGAGCTCCTACAATGAGCAGTTCTTC
CSVSGESSYNEQFF
>TRBD1|TRBV24-1|TRBJ2-1|NA
TGTGCCACCAGTGATTGGGGGACAGGGTTTGGCTCCTACAATGAGCAGTTCTTC
CATSDWGTGFGSYNEQFF
>TRBD2|TRBV23-1|TRBJ2-1|NA
TGCGCCAGCAGTCAATGCACTAGCGGGAGAACTAATGAGCAGTTCTTC
CASSQCTSGRTNEQFF
>NA|TRBV7-2|TRBJ1-1|NA
TGTGCCAGCAGCACAGGAGTTTGGACTGAAGCTTTCTTT
CASSTGVWTEAFF
>NA|TRBV4-1|TRBJ2-6|NA
TGCGCCAGCGGGGCCGGGAGCTCTGGGGCCAACGTCCTGACTTTC
CASGAGSSGANVLTF
>NA|TRBV11-3|TRBJ2-4|NA
TGTGCCAGCAGCTTAGGCCAAAACATTCAGTACTTC
CASSLGQNIQYF
>NA|TRBV12-3/TRBV12-4|TRBJ1-2|NA
TGTGCCAGCAGTACCAACACGTATGGCTACACCTTC
CASSTNTYGYTF
>TRBD1|TRBV28|TRBJ1-5|NA
TGTGCCAGCAGTGGCGATTCCGGACAGGGGGACGGTCAGCCCCAGCATTTT
CASSGDSGQGDGQPQHF
>TRBD1|TRBV5-4|TRBJ2-1|NA
TGTGCCAGCAGCTCGGGACAGGGTGACAATGAGCAGTTCTTC
CASSSGQGDNEQFF
>NA|TRBV7-2|TRBJ2-1|once
TGTGCCAGCCCAGAGAGCTCCTACAATGAGCAGTTCTTC
CASPESSYNEQFF
>NA|TRBV4-1|TRBJ1-5|NA
TGCGCCAGCAGCCAAGTTCGGGACGCCCGAGGTCAGCCCCAGCATTTT
CASSQVRDARGQPQHF
>NA|TRBV20-1|TRBJ2-7|NA
TGCAGTGCTAGAGATCGTGTATACGAGCAGTACTTC
CSARDRVYEQYF
>NA|TRBV20-1|TRBJ1-2|NA
TGCAGTGCTAGACAGTACAACTATGGCTACACCTTC
CSARQYNYGYTF
>NA|TRBV18|TRBJ2-1|NA
TGTGCCAGCTCACCTATGGGGGCAGGATCCAATGAGCAGTTCTTC
CASSPMGAGSNEQFF
>TRBD1|TRBV12-3/TRBV12-4|TRBJ1-2|NA
TGTGCCAGCAGTGGGGGACAGGGCTATGGCTACACCTTC
CASSGGQGYGYTF
>NA|TRBV29-1|TRBJ2-7|NA
TGCAGCGTTGAAGACACAAACTACGAGCAGTACTTC
CSVEDTNYEQYF
>TRBD1|TRBV12-3/TRBV12-4|TRBJ2-1|NA
TGTGCCAGCGGAACAGGGGGCGCTTTCGATGAGCAGTTCTTC
CASGTGGAFDEQFF
>TRBD1|TRBV5-4|TRBJ1-3|NA
TGTGCCAGCAAAGTGACAGGGGGAAACACCATATATTTT
CASKVTGGNTIYF
>NA|TRBV6-1|TRBJ2-6|NA
TGTGCCAGCAAGTTTCCCGGGGCCAACGTCCTGACTTTC
CASKFPGANVLTF
>TRBD1|TRBV9|TRBJ2-1|once
TGTGCCAGCAGCGTAGAAGGGACAGCCTACAATGAGCAGTTCTTC
CASSVEGTAYNEQFF
>NA|TRBV12-3/TRBV12-4|TRBJ2-7|NA
TGTGCCAGCAGTTTAAGAGTGATGGGGCCTTCCTACGAGCAGTACTTC
CASSLRVMGPSYEQYF
>NA|TRBV9|TRBJ2-7|NA
TGTGCCAGCAGCGTCGCCCCGGGGCGTGAGCAGTACTTC
CASSVAPGREQYF
>TRBD1|TRBV20-1|TRBJ1-5|NA
TGCAGTGCTCTTAAGGGACAGGGGAGCAATCAGCCCCAGCATTTT
CSALKGQGSNQPQHF
>TRBD1|TRBV20-1|TRBJ2-2|NA
TGCAGTGCTAGACTCGACAGGGGCCCCAACACCGGGGAGCTGTTTTTT
CSARLDRGPNTGELFF
>NA|TRBV6-5|TRBJ2-7|once
TGTGCCAGCTGGAAGGGGTCACTCCAATTC
CASWKGSLQF